These 14 T cell receptor beta chains were sequenced from one sample in a study of CD8 T cells in ankylosing spondylitis. TCRdb itself ran the 5' RACE reads through MiXCR, one entry per CDR3 protein. The sample has around 230,000 distinct CDR3 sequences, around 8% seen once. The sample comprised blood, either unsorted or a sorted T cell fraction (not recorded which). The receptors here all came from a female donor with ankylosing spondylitis or in good health (not recorded which).

This clonotype was recorded at least ten times. The chain carries TRBV6-2 or TRBV6-3 and TRBJ2-1, with 14 bases matching TRBD2. With 8 bases clipped from V and 4 bases from J, the junction kept 1 base outside the gene matches. The CDR3 is 14 amino acids. The germline V gene encodes CDR1 MNHEY and CDR2 SVGEGT. The CDR3 loop is CASRLAGGYNEQFF. The CDR3 coding sequence is TGTGCCAGCCGACTAGCGGGAGGGTACAATGAGCAGTTCTTC.

There are many counts of this clonotype. The V gene is TRBV6-2 or TRBV6-3, the J gene TRBJ1-1; D gene unclear. Trimming cost V 5 bases and J 1 base, with 8 bases left between them. CDR3 length equals 13 residues. Germline CDR1 MNHEY, CDR2 SVGEGT. CDR3 coding DNA: TGTGCCAGCAGTCGGGTACAGAACACTGAAGCTTTCTTT. The encoded protein is CASSRVQNTEAFF.

Notes on this clonotype: One base away lies a much larger clone, so this may be a sequencing read error. The V call is TRBV29-1, the J call TRBJ2-7, with 7 positions matching TRBD1. This CDR3 region has 13 residues. Germline CDR1 reads SQVTM; CDR2 reads ANQGSEA. V lost 4 bases and J lost 2; bases outside the gene matches: 5. The CDR3 region is CSVAGTATYEQYF. The CDR3 bases are TGCAGCGTTGCCGGGACAGCCACCTACGAGCAGTACTTC.

There are many counts of this clonotype. The DNA of the CDR3 is TGCAGTGTTCAAGACAGAAACACCGGGGAGCTGTTTTTT. It yields the protein CSVQDRNTGELFF. The chain couples TRBV20-1 to TRBJ2-2; D is possibly TRBD1 (5 bases). Trimming took 7 bases from V and 2 from J, leaving 11 bases between them. CDR3 length equals 13 residues. The germline CDR1 and CDR2 sequences are DFQATT and SNEGSKA (reference sequence).

This clonotype has ten or more counts. The chain joins TRBV24-1 to TRBJ2-2, with no clear D. The germline V gene has CDR1 KGHDR and CDR2 SFDVKD. This CDR3 spans 12 amino acids. Trimming removed 5 bases at V and 5 bases at J, with 5 bases between. The CDR3 region has the DNA TGTGCCACCAGTGGGACGACCGGGGAGCTGTTTTTT. It is translated as CATSGTTGELFF.

This clonotype was counted many times. The J gene is TRBJ1-2, the V gene TRBV6-1; perhaps TRBD1 as D (6 bases). This CDR3 has 13 residues. Germline V gene lookup returns CDR1 MNHNS and CDR2 SASEGT. V lost 7 bases and J lost 8, with 17 bases in between. In DNA, the CDR3 is TGTGCCAGCATTGCCACGGGGACACAAGGCTACACCTTC. Protein: CASIATGTQGYTF.

This chain links TRBV20-1 with TRBJ2-1, with D possibly called TRBD1 or TRBD2 (5 bases each). This CDR3 contains 13 residues. The V end lost 4 bases, the J end lost 9 bases, and 16 bases lay between the germline ends. Germline-derived CDR1 and CDR2 are DFQATT and SNEGSKA (reference sequence). The CDR3 loop is CSANVLGEGEQFF. The CDR3 DNA follows: TGCAGTGCTAATGTTCTGGGGGAAGGTGAGCAGTTCTTC.

The chain combines TRBV19 with TRBJ1-1; TRBD1 agrees at 11 bases. Germline loops: CDR1 LNHDA, CDR2 SQIVND (reference sequence). V shed 7 bases and J 0 bases; nucleotides not matched to a gene: 7. There are 16 residues in the CDR3. CDR3 region: CASTGQGDLMNTEAFF. CDR3 nucleotide sequence: TGTGCCAGTACGGGACAGGGGGATCTCATGAACACTGAAGCTTTCTTT.

The rearrangement joins TRBV4-3 to TRBJ2-1; the D gene is possibly TRBD1 (6 bases). V lost 5 bases and J lost 4, with 12 bases in between. The germline V gene has CDR1 LGHNA and CDR2 YSLEER. The length of the CDR3 is 14 residues. The CDR3 reads CASSGRQGYNEQFF. The DNA for the CDR3 is TGCGCCAGCAGCGGGCGGCAGGGGTACAATGAGCAGTTCTTC.

This clonotype was counted at least ten times. The chain joins TRBV25-1 to TRBJ2-1, with D tentatively TRBD2 (7 bases). This CDR3 contains 17 residues. Germline V CDR1 and CDR2: MGHDK, SYGVNS. V was trimmed by 0 bases and J by 4 bases, leaving 16 bases between them. CDR3 loop: CASSEYTRTRGYNEQFF. As DNA, the CDR3 is TGTGCCAGCAGTGAATATACTAGGACTAGGGGGTACAATGAGCAGTTCTTC.

The sample holds a few counts of this clonotype. V is TRBV11-3 and J is TRBJ2-1; D is undetermined. Trimming pared 1 base from V and 9 bases from J, leaving 16 bases between. In germline, CDR1 is SGHNT, CDR2 YENEEA. This CDR3 contains 15 residues. The CDR3 here is CASSLGAGPRSEQFF. The DNA of the CDR3 is TGTGCCAGCAGCTTAGGAGCTGGTCCTCGCAGTGAGCAGTTCTTC. Supplemented by reference TRBV11-3 and TRBJ2-1, the full variable domain reads EAGVVQSPRYKIIEKKQPVAFWCNPISGHNTLYWYLQNLGQGPELLIRYENEEAVDDSQLPKDRFSAERLKGVDSTLKIQPAELGDSAVYLCASSLGAGPRSEQFFGPGTRLTVL.

In its sample, this clonotype was seen many times. V gene TRBV20-1 combines with J gene TRBJ1-5, with D perhaps matching TRBD1 (5 bases). The germline V gene has CDR1 DFQATT and CDR2 SNEGSKA (reference sequence). With 7 bases removed from V and 2 bases from J, the gap between germline ends came to 18 bases. There are 15 residues in the CDR3. Here the CDR3 reads CSVGVGGRGNQPQHF. The CDR3 DNA reads as TGCAGTGTAGGGGTCGGGGGGAGGGGCAATCAGCCCCAGCATTTT.

This clonotype was seen only a few times. V usage is TRBV7-2 and J usage is TRBJ2-7; D perhaps matches TRBD2 (5 bases). V was pared by 5 bases and J by 2 bases, with 16 bases between. CDR1 is SGHTA, CDR2 FQGNSA, per germline. The CDR3 sequence is 15 residues long. The CDR3 DNA reads TGTGCCAGCAGCCGAGGCAGCGGCGAGGCCTACGAGCAGTACTTC. Its protein product is CASSRGSGEAYEQYF.

This clonotype appeared many times. The V and J genes are TRBV6-5 and TRBJ2-5, with 10 bases fitting TRBD2. Germline V CDR1 and CDR2: MNHEY, SVGAGI. The CDR3 runs to 16 residues. Unmatched junction bases numbered 7, after V lost 4 bases and J lost 2 bases. CDR3 sequence reads: CASSSVAGGFQETQYF. The CDR3 DNA reads as TGTGCCAGCAGTTCCGTAGCGGGAGGTTTTCAAGAGACCCAGTACTTC.